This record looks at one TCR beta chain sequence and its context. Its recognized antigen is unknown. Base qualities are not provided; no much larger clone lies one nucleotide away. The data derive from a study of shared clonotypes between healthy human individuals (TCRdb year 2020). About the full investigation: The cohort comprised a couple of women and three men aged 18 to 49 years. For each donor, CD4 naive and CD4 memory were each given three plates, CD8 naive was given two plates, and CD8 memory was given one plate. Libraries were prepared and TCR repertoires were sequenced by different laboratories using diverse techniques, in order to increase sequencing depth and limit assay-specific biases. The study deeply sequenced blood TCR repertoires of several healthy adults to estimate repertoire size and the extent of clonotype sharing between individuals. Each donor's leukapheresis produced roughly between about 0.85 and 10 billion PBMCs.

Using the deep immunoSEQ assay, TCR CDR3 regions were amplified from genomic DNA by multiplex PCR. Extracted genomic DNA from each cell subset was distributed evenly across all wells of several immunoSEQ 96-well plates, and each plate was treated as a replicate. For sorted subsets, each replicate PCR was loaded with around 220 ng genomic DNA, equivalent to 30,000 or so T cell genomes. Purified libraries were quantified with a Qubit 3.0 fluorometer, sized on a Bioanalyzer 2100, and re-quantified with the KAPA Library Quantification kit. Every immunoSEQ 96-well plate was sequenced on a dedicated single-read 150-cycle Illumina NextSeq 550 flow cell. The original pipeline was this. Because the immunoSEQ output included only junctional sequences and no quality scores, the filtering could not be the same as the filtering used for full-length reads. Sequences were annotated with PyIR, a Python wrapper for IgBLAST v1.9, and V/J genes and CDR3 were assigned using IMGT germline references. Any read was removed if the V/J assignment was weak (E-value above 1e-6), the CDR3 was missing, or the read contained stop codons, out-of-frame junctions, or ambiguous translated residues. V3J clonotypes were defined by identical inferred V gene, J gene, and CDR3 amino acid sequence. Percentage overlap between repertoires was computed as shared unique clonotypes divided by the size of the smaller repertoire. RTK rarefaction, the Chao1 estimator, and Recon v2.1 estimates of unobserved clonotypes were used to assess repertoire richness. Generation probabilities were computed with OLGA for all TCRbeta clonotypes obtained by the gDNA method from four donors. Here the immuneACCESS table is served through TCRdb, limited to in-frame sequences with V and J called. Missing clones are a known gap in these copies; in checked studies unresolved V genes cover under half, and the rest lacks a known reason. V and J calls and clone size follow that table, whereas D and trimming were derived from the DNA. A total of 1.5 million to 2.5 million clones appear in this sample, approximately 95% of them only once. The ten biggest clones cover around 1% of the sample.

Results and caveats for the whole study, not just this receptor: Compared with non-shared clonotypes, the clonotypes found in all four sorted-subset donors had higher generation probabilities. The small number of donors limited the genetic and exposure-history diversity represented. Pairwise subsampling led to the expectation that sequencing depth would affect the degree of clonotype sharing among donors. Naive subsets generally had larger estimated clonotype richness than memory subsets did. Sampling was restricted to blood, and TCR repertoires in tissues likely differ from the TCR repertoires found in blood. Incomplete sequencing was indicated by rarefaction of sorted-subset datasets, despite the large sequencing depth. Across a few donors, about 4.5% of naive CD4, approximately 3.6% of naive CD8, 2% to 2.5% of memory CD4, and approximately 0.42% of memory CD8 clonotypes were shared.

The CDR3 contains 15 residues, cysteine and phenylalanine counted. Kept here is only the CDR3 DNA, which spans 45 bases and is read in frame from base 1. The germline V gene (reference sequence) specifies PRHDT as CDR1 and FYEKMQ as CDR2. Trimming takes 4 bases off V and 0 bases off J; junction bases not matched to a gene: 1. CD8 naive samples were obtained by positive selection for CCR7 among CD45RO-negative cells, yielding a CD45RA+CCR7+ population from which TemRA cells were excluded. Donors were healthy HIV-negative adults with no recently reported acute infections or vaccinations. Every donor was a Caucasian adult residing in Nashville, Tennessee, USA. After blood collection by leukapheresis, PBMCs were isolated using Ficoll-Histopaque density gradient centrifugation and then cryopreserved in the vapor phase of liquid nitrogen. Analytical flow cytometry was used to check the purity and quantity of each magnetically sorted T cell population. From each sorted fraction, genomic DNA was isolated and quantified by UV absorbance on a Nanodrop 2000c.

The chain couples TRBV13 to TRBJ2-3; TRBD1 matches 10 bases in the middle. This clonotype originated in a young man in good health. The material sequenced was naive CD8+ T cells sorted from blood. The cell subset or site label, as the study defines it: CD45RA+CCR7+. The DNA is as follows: TGTGCCAGCAGCTCGGGACAGGGGAGCACAGATACGCAGTATTTT. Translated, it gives CASSSGQGSTDTQYF.